This TCR beta chain is from a study of PD-L1 blockade in urothelial cancer. J gave up 9 bases and V 5 bases, and 15 bases lay outside the gene matches. The CDR3 is 16 amino acids. Germline V lookup: CDR1 ENHRY, CDR2 SYGVKD. Specified time point: pretreatment peripheral blood. The method was immunoSEQ multiplex PCR; TCRdb's version includes in-frame clones alone and lacks a portion of them. Of around 66,000 clones listed, about 81% are singletons. The chain employs TRBV10-3 and TRBJ2-3; 9 bases agree with TRBD1. The source is a man aged 65-85 years with urothelial cancer. Sample: PBMCs, taken around atezolizumab (anti-PD-L1) treatment. The CDR3 DNA sequence: TGTGCCATCAGTCATGGTCGACAGGGGGAGGGTCGGACGCAGTATTTT. Its translation: CAISHGRQGEGRTQYF.